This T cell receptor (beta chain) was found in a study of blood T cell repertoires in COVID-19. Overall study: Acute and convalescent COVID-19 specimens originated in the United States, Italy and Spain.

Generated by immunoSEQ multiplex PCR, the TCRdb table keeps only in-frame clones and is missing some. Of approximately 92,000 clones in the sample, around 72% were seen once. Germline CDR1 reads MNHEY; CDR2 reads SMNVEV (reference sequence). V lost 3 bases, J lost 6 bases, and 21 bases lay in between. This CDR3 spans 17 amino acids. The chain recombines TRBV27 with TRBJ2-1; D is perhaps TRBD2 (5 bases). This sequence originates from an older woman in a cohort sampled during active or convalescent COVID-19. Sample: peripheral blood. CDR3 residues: CASSLIVGPLGANEQFF. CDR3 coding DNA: TGTGCCAGCAGTTTGATCGTCGGCCCCCTGGGAGCCAATGAGCAGTTCTTC.